The rows below give T cell receptor beta chains drawn from one sample of a study of blood T cells in healthy people across ages. TCRdb processed the 5' RACE reads anew with MiXCR; each CDR3 protein has one entry. The sample holds about 830,000 distinct CDR3 sequences, 62% seen once. Input material: blood. These receptors all come from a man aged 30 to 39 in good health. The CDR3 runs from the conserved cysteine through the conserved F or W. The order of the fields is D gene, clone size, J gene, V gene, CDR3 protein, CDR3 DNA. D genes are given only for firm matches. Only part of the rows carry a size: once, few, many, or a class if the clone is expanded.

NA NA TRBJ2-7 TRBV21-1 CASSKKVPGGGQYEQYF TGTGCCAGCAGCAAAAAAGTCCCTGGGGGGGGGCAGTACGAGCAGTACTTC
NA NA TRBJ1-1 TRBV20-1 CSARGRASAEAFF TGCAGTGCTAGAGGGAGAGCCTCCGCTGAAGCTTTCTTT
NA NA TRBJ2-5 TRBV5-1 CASSLRPVGQETQYF TGCGCCAGCAGCTTGCGGCCCGTGGGCCAAGAGACCCAGTACTTC
NA NA TRBJ2-7 TRBV28 CASSVINSYEQYF TGTGCCAGCAGTGTCATAAACTCCTACGAGCAGTACTTC
NA NA TRBJ2-5 TRBV19 CASSQEGGYSNEQYF TGTGCCAGTAGCCAGGAGGGGGGGTATAGTAATGAGCAGTACTTC
NA NA TRBJ1-4 TRBV30 CAWSRDEKLFF TGTGCCTGGAGTAGGGATGAAAAACTGTTTTTT
NA NA TRBJ1-1 TRBV5-1 CASSLAGAANTEAFF TGCGCCAGCAGCTTGGCGGGGGCAGCTAACACTGAAGCTTTCTTT
TRBD1 NA TRBJ1-2 TRBV28 CASSLDRALFNYGYTF TGTGCCAGCAGTCTGGACAGGGCTTTGTTTAACTATGGCTACACCTTC
TRBD2 NA TRBJ2-1 TRBV12-3/TRBV12-4 CASSGLAGGRNEQFF TGTGCCAGCAGCGGACTAGCGGGGGGTCGGAATGAGCAGTTCTTC
NA NA TRBJ2-3 TRBV5-6 CARSLVALKDTQYF TGTGCCCGCAGCTTGGTAGCTTTGAAGGATACGCAGTATTTT
TRBD1 few TRBJ1-5 TRBV6-2/TRBV6-3 CASSRTGDGNQPQHF TGTGCCAGCAGCCGGACAGGGGACGGCAATCAGCCCCAGCATTTT
NA once TRBJ2-1 TRBV6-4 CASSDSKGTAVDEQFF TGTGCCAGCAGTGACTCGAAAGGTACCGCCGTGGATGAGCAGTTCTTC
TRBD2 NA TRBJ2-5 TRBV20-1 CSARGASGGEQTQYF TGCAGTGCTAGAGGGGCTAGCGGGGGGGAGCAGACCCAGTACTTC
NA few TRBJ2-7 TRBV7-2 CASSPSPQTSSYEQYF TGTGCCAGCAGCCCATCCCCACAGACTTCCTCCTACGAGCAGTACTTC
TRBD2 NA TRBJ2-2 TRBV4-1 CASSSSGTTNTGELFF TGCGCCAGCAGCTCCTCTGGGACTACGAACACCGGGGAGCTGTTTTTT
NA once TRBJ2-7 TRBV7-7 CASSFALGPAAQYF TGTGCCAGCAGCTTTGCGCTCGGCCCGGCAGCCCAGTACTTC
TRBD1 few TRBJ1-1 TRBV2 CASSVRTGRGTEAFF TGTGCCAGCAGTGTTCGGACAGGGAGGGGGACTGAAGCTTTCTTT
NA many TRBJ2-6 TRBV27 CASTQKPEGANVLTF TGTGCCAGCACTCAAAAACCAGAGGGGGCCAACGTCCTGACTTTC
NA NA TRBJ2-4 TRBV12-3/TRBV12-4 CASRPAGGRGNIQYF TGTGCCAGCAGACCAGCCGGGGGGCGGGGAAACATTCAGTACTTC
NA NA TRBJ2-1 TRBV3-1 CASSRDAVRSSYNEQFF TGTGCCAGCAGCCGCGACGCGGTCAGGAGCTCCTACAATGAGCAGTTCTTC
TRBD1 few TRBJ1-6 TRBV5-1 CASSFGQGDNSPLHF TGCGCCAGCAGCTTCGGACAGGGGGATAATTCACCCCTCCACTTT
NA NA TRBJ1-6 TRBV4-3 CASSRSRDRGLGPLHF TGCGCCAGCAGCCGAAGCCGGGACCGCGGGTTGGGACCCCTCCACTTT
NA NA TRBJ2-1 TRBV20-1 CSAAAGASEQFF TGCAGTGCCGCCGCGGGGGCAAGTGAGCAGTTCTTC
NA NA TRBJ1-2 TRBV9 CASSVEVRLNYGYTF TGTGCCAGCAGCGTAGAGGTCAGATTAAACTATGGCTACACCTTC
TRBD2 NA TRBJ2-1 TRBV28 CASSAARDYSGNEQFF TGTGCCAGCAGTGCGGCAAGGGACTATTCGGGCAATGAGCAGTTCTTC
NA few TRBJ1-2 TRBV29-1 CSVESDGGYGYTF TGCAGCGTTGAATCGGACGGGGGCTATGGCTACACCTTC
NA NA TRBJ2-7 TRBV3-1 CASSLSSARSYEQYF TGTGCCAGCAGCCTCTCTAGCGCCCGTTCCTACGAGCAGTACTTC
NA NA TRBJ1-4 TRBV25-1 CASSDLPWDEKLFF TGTGCCAGCAGTGATCTTCCGTGGGATGAAAAACTGTTTTTT
TRBD1 NA TRBJ2-7 TRBV7-9 CASSQLSGTAYEQYF TGTGCCAGCAGCCAACTTTCCGGGACAGCCTACGAGCAGTACTTC
NA NA TRBJ1-6 TRBV7-2 CASSQDSSSSPLYF TGTGCCAGCAGCCAAGACAGCTCGAGTTCACCCCTCTACTTT
TRBD2 NA TRBJ2-1 TRBV20-1 CSAALGLAGGKPYNEQFF TGCAGTGCTGCTCTCGGGCTAGCGGGGGGGAAGCCCTACAATGAGCAGTTCTTC
NA NA TRBJ1-2 TRBV20-1 CSASFAGIYTF TGCAGTGCTAGTTTCGCAGGGATATACACCTTC
TRBD2 NA TRBJ2-7 TRBV9 CASSVDPTSGAHEQYF TGTGCCAGCAGCGTAGACCCGACTAGCGGGGCCCACGAGCAGTACTTC
TRBD2 NA TRBJ2-1 TRBV29-1 CSVEPGLAGPRSSYNEQFF TGCAGCGTCGAACCGGGACTAGCGGGACCCAGGAGCTCCTACAATGAGCAGTTCTTC
NA NA TRBJ2-7 TRBV7-3 CASSLTVGKAYNEQYF TGTGCCAGCAGCTTAACTGTGGGGAAAGCCTACAATGAGCAGTACTTC
TRBD1 few TRBJ2-3 TRBV13 CASSYGQGTDTQYF TGTGCCAGCAGCTACGGACAGGGGACAGATACGCAGTATTTT
TRBD1 few TRBJ2-7 TRBV4-3 CASSQDLGQVFSYEQYF TGCGCCAGCAGCCAAGATCTTGGACAGGTTTTCTCCTACGAGCAGTACTTC
TRBD1 NA TRBJ2-7 TRBV6-5 CASSLTGAEVHEQYF TGTGCCAGCAGCCTGACAGGGGCCGAGGTCCACGAGCAGTACTTC
TRBD1 NA TRBJ2-5 TRBV11-2 CASSLPWGTGGLQETQYF TGTGCCAGCAGCCTCCCGTGGGGGACAGGGGGCCTCCAAGAGACCCAGTACTTC
TRBD1 NA TRBJ1-1 TRBV13 CASRHRGLRNTEAFF TGTGCCAGCAGACATAGGGGGCTAAGGAACACTGAAGCTTTCTTT
TRBD2 NA TRBJ2-3 TRBV29-1 CSVRLAGSTDTQYF TGCAGCGTTCGACTAGCGGGTAGCACAGATACGCAGTATTTT
NA few TRBJ2-7 TRBV29-1 CSVWTSYEQYF TGCAGCGTATGGACCTCCTACGAGCAGTACTTC
NA NA TRBJ2-5 TRBV29-1 CSVRVEQQYF TGCAGCGTGAGGGTAGAACAGCAGTACTTC
NA NA TRBJ2-2 TRBV7-3 CASSPLPGAEGELFF TGTGCCAGCAGCCCCCTCCCCGGGGCGGAGGGGGAGCTGTTTTTT
TRBD1 few TRBJ1-2 TRBV20-1 CSARRQGVSYGYTF TGCAGTGCTAGACGACAGGGGGTTAGCTATGGCTACACCTTC
NA NA TRBJ1-2 TRBV7-9 CASSPTGPANYGYTF TGTGCCAGCAGCCCCACAGGGCCCGCTAACTATGGCTACACCTTC
NA NA TRBJ2-2 TRBV15 CATSRDNGLNTGELFF TGTGCCACCAGCAGAGATAACGGACTCAACACCGGGGAGCTGTTTTTT
NA NA TRBJ1-5 TRBV24-1 CATSPAASNQPQHF TGTGCCACCAGTCCTGCGGCTAGCAATCAGCCCCAGCATTTT
TRBD1 NA TRBJ2-6 TRBV6-2/TRBV6-3 CASSYQPLTGVSGANVLTF TGTGCCAGCAGTTACCAACCCTTGACAGGGGTCTCTGGGGCCAACGTCCTGACTTTC
NA NA TRBJ2-6 TRBV7-9 CASSPPVPSGANVLTF TGTGCCAGCAGCCCGCCTGTACCCTCTGGGGCCAACGTCCTGACTTTC
TRBD2 NA TRBJ2-3 TRBV9 CASSVGLAGGLSTDTQYF TGTGCCAGCAGCGTCGGCCTAGCGGGAGGGCTGAGCACAGATACGCAGTATTTT
NA NA TRBJ2-7 TRBV6-6 CASSYVGAEQYF TGTGCCAGCAGTTACGTCGGGGCTGAGCAGTACTTC
NA NA TRBJ2-4 TRBV15 CATSRDPDQPDIQYF TGTGCCACCAGCAGAGATCCCGACCAGCCGGACATTCAGTACTTC
TRBD2 NA TRBJ2-3 TRBV2 CASRSLGGGATDTQYF TGTGCCAGCAGGTCCCTCGGCGGGGGGGCTACTGATACGCAGTATTTT
NA NA TRBJ2-3 TRBV20-1 CSAIPPSTDTRYF TGCAGTGCTATCCCCCCTAGCACAGATACGCGGTATTTT
NA once TRBJ2-7 TRBV6-2/TRBV6-3 CASSYSENEQYF TGTGCCAGCAGTTACTCGGAAAACGAGCAGTACTTC
NA NA TRBJ2-1 TRBV6-6 CASRTHRVGRREQFF TGTGCCAGCAGGACTCACAGGGTGGGGAGACGGGAGCAGTTCTTC
NA NA TRBJ2-5 TRBV28 CASSSGTSAQYF TGTGCCAGCAGTTCCGGTACCTCGGCCCAGTACTTC
TRBD1 NA TRBJ2-1 TRBV7-3 CAGSPDRENEQFF TGTGCCGGCAGCCCGGACAGGGAAAATGAGCAGTTCTTC
TRBD2 NA TRBJ2-7 TRBV4-3 CASSQGLERGYEQYF TGCGCCAGCAGCCAGGGACTAGAGAGAGGCTACGAGCAGTACTTC